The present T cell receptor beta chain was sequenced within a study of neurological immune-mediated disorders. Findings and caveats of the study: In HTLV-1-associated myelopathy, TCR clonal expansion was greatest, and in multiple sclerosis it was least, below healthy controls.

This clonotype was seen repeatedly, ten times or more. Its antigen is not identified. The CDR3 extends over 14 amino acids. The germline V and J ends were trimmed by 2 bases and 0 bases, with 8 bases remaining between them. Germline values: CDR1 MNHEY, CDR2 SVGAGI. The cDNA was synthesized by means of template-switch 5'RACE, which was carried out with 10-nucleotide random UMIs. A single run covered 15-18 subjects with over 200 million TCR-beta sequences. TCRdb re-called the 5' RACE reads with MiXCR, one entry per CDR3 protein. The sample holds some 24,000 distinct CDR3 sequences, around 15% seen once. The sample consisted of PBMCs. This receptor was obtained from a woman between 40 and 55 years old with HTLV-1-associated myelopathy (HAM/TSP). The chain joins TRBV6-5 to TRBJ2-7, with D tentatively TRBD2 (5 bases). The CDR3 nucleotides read TGTGCCAGCAGTTACGGCGACTACTCCTACGAGCAGTACTTC. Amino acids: CASSYGDYSYEQYF.